These 9 T cell receptor beta chains came from one sample sequenced in a study of Tregs in tolerant kidney transplant recipients. The table came from immunoSEQ multiplex PCR; TCRdb's copy has only in-frame clones and leaves some out. Counted here are some 8,700 clones, roughly 44% occurring once; the ten biggest clones make up 5.4%. These TCRs' antigens remain unknown. Specimen: CD4+ T cells from blood cultured with allogeneic cells. Receptors originate from a human donor in good health.

This clone counts as medium-sized (0.01 to 0.1%). The chain links TRBV18 to TRBJ2-3; 8 nucleotides match TRBD2. The CDR3 sequence is 14 residues long. V shed 4 bases and J 3 bases; nucleotides not matched to a gene: 3. Germline CDR1 is KGHSH and CDR2 is LQKENI. DNA of the CDR3: TGTGCCAGCTCACTAGCGGGGATGACAGATACGCAGTATTTT. Translating it yields CASSLAGMTDTQYF.

This chain connects TRBV7-2 to TRBJ2-5; 9 nucleotides line up with TRBD1. V lost 5 bases to trimming and J lost 4 bases; unmatched junction nucleotides: 8. Per the germline V gene, CDR1 is SGHTA and CDR2 is FQGNSA. The CDR3 is made up of 15 amino acids. The CDR3 loop is CASSKAPGQGETQYF. In DNA, the CDR3 is TGTGCCAGCAGCAAAGCACCGGGACAGGGAGAGACCCAGTACTTC.

The V call is TRBV2, the J call TRBJ2-5, with 7 bases identical to TRBD2. There are 14 residues in the CDR3. Losses at the gene ends were 7 bases for V and 2 bases for J; bases not matched to a gene: 7. Germline assignment: CDR1 SNHLY and CDR2 FYNNEI. CDR3 region: CASKGRLAQETQYF. Here the CDR3 DNA reads TGTGCCAGCAAAGGTAGACTAGCACAAGAGACCCAGTACTTC.

A single count supports this clone. J is TRBJ2-3 and V is TRBV6-5; perhaps TRBD1 as D (5 bases). Trimming cost V 5 bases and J 8 bases, with 11 bases left between them. Germline values: CDR1 MNHEY, CDR2 SVGAGI. CDR3 length: 12 residues. CDR3 region: CASSRGLSTQYF. For the CDR3, the DNA is TGTGCCAGCAGTAGGGGCCTGAGTACGCAGTATTTT.

The rearrangement joins TRBV2 to TRBJ1-2; TRBD1 matches 8 bases. The CDR3 sequence is 15 residues long. From germline, CDR1 is SNHLY and CDR2 FYNNEI. V shed 5 bases and J 4 bases; nucleotides not matched to a gene: 9. CDR3 nucleotide sequence: TGTGCCAGCAGTCCCACTGGACAGGGAAGCTATGGCTACACCTTC. Translation gives CASSPTGQGSYGYTF.

This clone showed up just a few times. The J gene is TRBJ2-2, the V gene TRBV9; the match to TRBD2 covers 12 bases. Germline V gene lookup returns CDR1 SGDLS and CDR2 YYNGEE. V was clipped by 0 bases and J by 5 bases; unmatched bases: 5. CDR3 length: 17 amino acids. The CDR3 sequence: CASSVVALAGGTGELFF. The CDR3, as DNA: TGTGCCAGCAGCGTAGTCGCACTAGCGGGAGGAACCGGGGAGCTGTTTTTT.

The J gene is TRBJ2-2, the V gene TRBV11-3, with 13 bases identical to TRBD2. The CDR3 totals 17 residues. Germline CDR1 and CDR2: SGHNT and YENEEA. With V trimmed by 5 bases and J by 5 bases, 8 bases remained unmatched. CDR3 in amino acids: CASSTWGLAGLTGELFF. As DNA, the CDR3 is TGTGCCAGCAGCACGTGGGGACTAGCGGGATTGACCGGGGAGCTGTTTTTT.

In its sample, this clone is medium-sized. The V gene is TRBV20-1, the J gene TRBJ1-1; D not resolved. Germline V gene data show CDR1 as DFQATT and CDR2 as SNEGSKA (reference sequence). Trimming took off 5 bases at V and 7 bases at J, with 11 bases between the two ends. The CDR3 contains 11 residues. CDR3 coding DNA: TGCAGTGCTCGAAGGAGGGTTGAAGCTTTCTTT. Translating it yields CSARRRVEAFF.

V is TRBV14 and J is TRBJ2-5; TRBD2 agrees at 12 bases. The CDR3 spans 16 residues. Germline V gives CDR1 SGHDN, CDR2 FVKESK. V dropped 2 bases and J dropped 5; count of bases not matched to a gene: 6. CDR3 loop: CASSQLLAGGGETQYF. The CDR3 nucleotides read TGTGCCAGCAGCCAATTACTAGCGGGAGGTGGGGAGACCCAGTACTTC.